The 10 T cell receptor beta chains in this list originate from one sample, sequenced in a study of OX40 agonist ivuxolimab in advanced cancers. Some clones are missing from TCRdb's copy, which holds only in-frame ones; the method was immunoSEQ multiplex PCR. The sample yields 45,000 to 60,000 clones, 70% to 80% seen once. The sequences come from CD4+ or CD8+ T cells sorted from blood, collected in a trial of the OX40 agonist ivuxolimab. These receptors were collected from an adult with an advanced solid tumor such as melanoma, head and neck, liver or kidney cancer.

The CDR3 region is CASSLLPGQGITDTQYF. The CDR3 nucleotides are TGTGCCAGCAGCCTCCTACCGGGACAAGGGATCACAGATACGCAGTATTTT. The chain uses TRBV7-6 and TRBJ2-3; maybe TRBD1 (6 bases). The V gene lost 5 bases and the J gene lost 2 bases, with 20 bases spanning the gap. This CDR3 has 17 residues. Germline-derived CDR1 and CDR2 are SGHVS and FNYEAQ.

The V call is TRBV7-2, the J call TRBJ2-3; 7 bases map to TRBD2. With 5 bases clipped from V and 3 bases from J, the junction kept 8 bases outside the gene matches. CDR3 length equals 15 residues. Germline CDR1 reads SGHTA; CDR2 reads FQGNSA. The CDR3: CASSRPQRGTDTQYF. CDR3 nucleotide sequence: TGTGCCAGCAGCCGCCCCCAGCGGGGTACAGATACGCAGTATTTT.

This chain links TRBV19 with TRBJ2-7, with TRBD1 matching over 8 bases. V lost 2 bases and J lost 3; bases outside the gene matches: 3. Germline loops: CDR1 LNHDA, CDR2 SQIVND (reference sequence). This CDR3 spans 14 amino acids. The CDR3 sequence: CASSISTGGYEQYF. Here the CDR3 DNA reads TGTGCCAGTAGTATATCCACAGGGGGCTACGAGCAGTACTTC.

The CDR3 region has the DNA TGTGCCAGCAAGGGCAGCCCTTACGAGCAGTACTTC. This gives the protein CASKGSPYEQYF. The rearrangement links TRBV28 to TRBJ2-7; no firm D call. In germline, CDR1 is MDHEN, CDR2 SYDVKM. V was pared by 7 bases and J by 4 bases, with 11 bases between. This CDR3 comprises 12 residues.

This clone was picked up one time. The chain joins TRBV18 to TRBJ1-2, with D possibly being TRBD1 (6 bases). V was pared by 3 bases and J by 5 bases, with 16 bases between. The CDR3 runs to 15 residues. Germline V gene lookup returns CDR1 KGHSH and CDR2 LQKENI. This CDR3 reads CASSPGAGGAYGYTF. Written as DNA, the CDR3 is TGTGCCAGCTCACCCGGAGCGGGGGGCGCATATGGCTACACCTTC.

The chain couples TRBV15 to TRBJ2-3; D is ambiguous. This CDR3 comprises 19 residues. The ends were cut back, 0 bases at V and 0 bases at J, with 19 bases in the middle. Per germline, CDR1 LNHNV and CDR2 YYDKDF (reference sequence). CDR3 loop: CATSRDPSGQPLSTDTQYF. As DNA, the CDR3 is TGTGCCACCAGCAGAGATCCGTCGGGCCAGCCTCTTAGCACAGATACGCAGTATTTT.

The chain recombines TRBV6-5 with TRBJ1-1; TRBD1 might be the D (6 bases). Per germline, CDR1 MNHEY and CDR2 SVGAGI. This CDR3 has 14 amino acids. The V end was cut by 8 bases, the J end by 5 bases, with 18 bases between. The CDR3 region is CASASGALGTEAFF. In DNA, the CDR3 is TGTGCCAGCGCGTCAGGGGCCCTCGGGACTGAAGCTTTCTTT.

This clone was seen only a few times. As DNA, the CDR3 is TGTGCCAGTAGTGAGTGGGACTCCCCCGGAGAGACCCAGTACTTC. This encodes CASSEWDSPGETQYF. The chain links TRBV19 to TRBJ2-5; D possibly corresponds to TRBD2 (6 bases). Germline-derived CDR1 and CDR2 are LNHDA and SQIVND (reference sequence). Trimming removed 5 bases from V and 4 bases from J, with 17 bases in between. CDR3 length equals 15 residues.

The chain is built from TRBV11-2 and TRBJ1-1; the D gene is possibly TRBD1 (5 bases). Germline assignment: CDR1 SGHAT and CDR2 FQNNGV. Trimming pared 5 bases from V and 1 base from J, leaving 14 bases between. The CDR3 consists of 15 residues. The CDR3 spells CASSLDRLKNTEAFF. CDR3 coding DNA: TGTGCCAGCAGCCTCGACAGATTGAAGAACACTGAAGCTTTCTTT.

This sequence joins TRBV29-1 and TRBJ2-3, with 11 bases aligning to TRBD2. V lost 7 bases, J lost 3 bases, and 12 bases stayed unmatched. CDR3 size: 16 residues. Germline V gene lookup returns CDR1 SQVTM and CDR2 ANQGSEA. The CDR3 bases are TGCAGCGCTCCTCGTAGCGGGGGGGCCTCAACAGATACGCAGTATTTT. It specifies CSAPRSGGASTDTQYF.